This T cell receptor beta chain was profiled in a study of T-cell reconstitution after alpha-beta-depleted transplantation in children. Study-level points and caveats: There were reportedly several hundred expanded graft clones from which alpha-beta T cells came about two months after transplant. Surviving recipient T cells and thymic progenitors underlay high day-60 TCRbeta diversity in some patients. Newly generated T cells supplied most T-cell counts and diversity one year post-transplant.

This CDR3 has 16 residues. With 3 bases clipped from V and 1 base from J, the junction kept 8 bases outside the gene matches. Germline V gene sequence: CDR1 SGHRS, CDR2 YFSETQ. Molecular barcoding with unique molecular identifiers was used for the TCRbeta library. Via MiXCR, TCRdb re-called the PCR reads, giving one row per CDR3 protein. The repertoire consists of 500,000 to 600,000 distinct CDR3 sequences, with over 20% occurring once and the leading ten covering about 35%. This clonotype showed up just a few times. Its antigen is not identified. The sample in question was PBMCs, obtained before TCRalphabeta/CD19-depleted stem cell transplant. The receptor's source is a boy under three years old with Wiskott-Aldrich syndrome, due to receive a stem cell transplant. The V gene is TRBV5-1, the J gene TRBJ2-5; 8 bases align to TRBD2. This chain's CDR3 is CASSWGLGGLQETQYF. The CDR3 nucleotides read TGCGCCAGCAGCTGGGGACTAGGGGGTCTCCAAGAGACCCAGTACTTC.